A single sample is the source of the 25 T cell receptor beta chains below, sequenced in a study of blood T cell repertoires in COVID-19. The assay was immunoSEQ multiplex PCR, and TCRdb's table has in-frame clones only and misses some. The sample carries more than 200,000 clones, 80% to 85% recorded once. The sample was peripheral blood. The receptors were gathered from a man aged 55 to 70 with acute or convalescent COVID-19.

J is TRBJ1-2 and V is TRBV29-1; 7 nucleotides match TRBD1. The CDR3 contains 13 residues. Trimming took 6 bases from V and 3 from J; bases not matched to a gene: 7. The V gene's germline CDR1 is SQVTM and CDR2 ANQGSEA. The CDR3 here is CSVGTVRDYGYTF. The CDR3 nucleotides read TGCAGCGTAGGGACAGTACGGGACTATGGCTACACCTTC.

The CDR3 is CASSYGQGVYEQYF. CDR3 bases: TGTGCCAGCAGTTACGGGCAGGGTGTATACGAGCAGTACTTC. This chain links TRBV6-2 or TRBV6-3 with TRBJ2-7; D is perhaps TRBD1 (5 bases). V lost 2 bases and J 4 bases, leaving 12 bases between the germline ends. There are 14 residues in the CDR3. The germline gives CDR1 MNHEY, CDR2 SVGEGT.

The chain carries TRBV30 and TRBJ2-2; TRBD1 matches 9 bases. J lost 6 bases, V lost 2 bases, and 19 bases had no gene match. The CDR3 length is 19 residues. From germline, CDR1 is GTSNPN and CDR2 SVGIG (reference sequence). The CDR3 nucleotides are TGTGCCTGGAGTCCTAAACTCCCCTTTCGCCGGGACAGGGCCGGGGAGCTGTTTTTT. It is translated as CAWSPKLPFRRDRAGELFF.

V and J are TRBV18 and TRBJ2-5, with D tentatively TRBD2 (5 bases). The ends were cut back, 3 bases at V and 5 bases at J, with 10 bases in the middle. CDR1 KGHSH and CDR2 LQKENI come from the germline V gene. The CDR3 covers 13 residues. CDR3 coding DNA: TGTGCCAGCTCACCGAGGGAGTGGGAGACCCAGTACTTC. Translating gives CASSPREWETQYF.

This chain links TRBV18 with TRBJ2-3; D possibly corresponds to TRBD1 (6 bases). Germline-derived CDR1 and CDR2 are KGHSH and LQKENI. Trimming took off 3 bases at V and 0 bases at J, with 13 bases between the two ends. The CDR3 totals 16 residues. CDR3 region: CASSPRTASSTDTQYF. The CDR3 region has the DNA TGTGCCAGCTCACCCCGGACAGCTTCTAGCACAGATACGCAGTATTTT.

The genes are TRBV10-2 and TRBJ2-6, with a possible D match to TRBD2 (5 bases). CDR3 length equals 14 residues. With 8 bases removed from V and 0 bases from J, the gap between germline ends came to 8 bases. Germline-derived CDR1 and CDR2 are WSHSY and SAAADI. CDR3 in DNA: TGCGCCAGCCGGACTGGCTCTGGGGCCAACGTCCTGACTTTC. As protein: CASRTGSGANVLTF.

The V and J genes are TRBV27 and TRBJ1-1, with no clear D. CDR1 is MNHEY, CDR2 SMNVEV, per germline (reference sequence). The CDR3 sequence is 13 residues long. V lost 6 bases and J 7 bases, leaving 15 bases between the germline ends. The DNA of the CDR3 is TGTGCCAGCAGGGAGGAGCCTCACTTTGAAGCTTTCTTT. It encodes CASREEPHFEAFF.

The sample holds many counts of this clone. The rearrangement joins TRBV30 to TRBJ1-2; 7 bases are shared with TRBD1. From germline, CDR1 is GTSNPN and CDR2 SVGIG (reference sequence). The CDR3 extends over 13 amino acids. V lost 3 bases, J lost 4 bases, and 5 bases stayed unmatched. Here the CDR3 DNA reads TGTGCCTGGAGAGGACAGGTCGGCTATGGCTACACCTTC. Translating gives CAWRGQVGYGYTF. The entire variable domain, with the rest obtained from reference TRBV30 and TRBJ1-2, is as follows: SQTIHQWPATLVQPVGSPLSLECTVEGTSNPNLYWYRQAAGRGLQLLFYSVGIGQISSEVPQNLSASRPQDRQFILSSKKLLLSDSGFYLCAWRGQVGYGYTFGSGTRLTVV.

The rearrangement joins TRBV10-3 to TRBJ1-4, with D perhaps TRBD1 (6 bases). CDR3 length: 14 amino acids. The germline gives CDR1 ENHRY, CDR2 SYGVKD. V lost 10 bases and J lost 0, with 12 bases in between. The DNA of the CDR3 is TGTGCCACCCAACAGGGTCCAACTAATGAAAAACTGTTTTTT. Residues: CATQQGPTNEKLFF.

Concerning this clone itself: A junction end diverges from the germline sequence, so it may reflect a read error. Other DNA sequences in the sample encode the same CDR3. V gene TRBV5-1 combines with J gene TRBJ2-6; 9 bases fit TRBD1. The CDR3 has 16 residues. Germline V gene data show CDR1 as SGHRS and CDR2 as YFSETQ. The CDR3 sequence is CASSLGQGYGANVLTF. CDR3 sequence (DNA): TGCGCTAGCAGCTTGGGACAGGGATATGGGGCCAACGTCCTGACTTTC.

Of note for this clone: This specimen includes other DNA sequences encoding the same CDR3. This chain uses TRBV3-1 (or the pseudogene TRBV3-2) with TRBJ2-3; TRBD2 agrees at 9 bases. CDR1 is LGHDT, CDR2 YNNKEL, per germline (reference sequence). The ends lost 4 bases at V and 0 bases at J; junction bases unmatched: 2. This CDR3 region has 15 residues. The CDR3 protein is CASSPTSGSTDTQYF. The CDR3 DNA follows: TGTGCCAGCAGCCCTACTAGCGGGAGCACAGATACGCAGTATTTT.

This chain connects TRBV5-1 to TRBJ2-5; 7 nucleotides agree with TRBD2. CDR3 length: 15 residues. After removal of 3 bases from V and 2 bases from J, the junction contained 7 bases not matched to a gene. Germline CDR1 reads SGHRS; CDR2 reads YFSETQ. As DNA, the CDR3 is TGCGCCAGCAGCTCCCCTGGGACTACTCAAGAGACCCAGTACTTC. Translating gives CASSSPGTTQETQYF.

The V gene is TRBV5-4, the J gene TRBJ2-7; 16 bases match TRBD2. This CDR3 is built from 16 residues. V was clipped by 4 bases and J by 6 bases; unmatched bases: 7. CDR1 SGHNT and CDR2 YYREEE come from the germline V gene (reference sequence). The CDR3 DNA reads TGTGCCAGCAGCGGGGGACTAGCGGGAGGGCAGCGCGAGCAGTACTTC. It translates to CASSGGLAGGQREQYF.

The CDR3 here is CASSPSDRGLEKLFF. CDR3 bases: TGTGCCAGCTCACCCTCCGACAGGGGGCTTGAAAAACTGTTTTTT. The chain is built from TRBV18 and TRBJ1-4; 10 positions agree with TRBD1. The CDR3 has 15 amino acids. V lost 3 bases and J lost 7; bases outside the gene matches: 5. Germline CDR1 and CDR2: KGHSH and LQKENI.

The V gene is TRBV12-3 or TRBV12-4, the J gene TRBJ1-2; the D gene is possibly TRBD1 (6 bases). The germline V and J ends were trimmed by 6 bases and 4 bases, with 9 bases remaining between them. This CDR3 has 12 residues. CDR3: CASRAQGYGYTF. CDR3 sequence (DNA): TGTGCCAGCAGGGCACAGGGCTATGGCTACACCTTC.

The chain is built from TRBV7-2 and TRBJ2-1; 10 bases are shared with TRBD1. Germline trimming cut 4 bases from V and 8 bases from J; bases unmatched to any gene: 5. The CDR3 is 14 amino acids. Germline V gene data show CDR1 as SGHTA and CDR2 as FQGNSA. CDR3 sequence reads: CASSYRTGGDEQFF. The CDR3 nucleotides read TGTGCCAGCAGCTACAGGACAGGGGGGGATGAGCAGTTCTTC.

The chain joins TRBV5-1 to TRBJ2-5, with TRBD1 as a possible D gene (6 bases). V lost 3 bases, J lost 3 bases, and 15 bases lay in between. The germline CDR1 and CDR2 sequences are SGHRS and YFSETQ. This CDR3 is built from 15 residues. The CDR3 sequence: CASSSKTQGEETQYF. The DNA of the CDR3 is TGCGCCAGCAGCTCCAAAACACAGGGAGAAGAGACCCAGTACTTC.

The gene calls are TRBV10-3 and TRBJ2-7; the D is unclear. Germline CDR1 ENHRY, CDR2 SYGVKD. The ends were cut back, 6 bases at V and 1 base at J, with 10 bases in the middle. This CDR3 region has 13 residues. CDR3 sequence (DNA): TGTGCCATCAGGGGCGATCCTTCCTACGAGCAGTACTTC. This gives the protein CAIRGDPSYEQYF.

The chain combines TRBV7-3 with TRBJ2-5, with a weak D call TRBD1 (7 bases). Germline lookup yields CDR1 SGHTA and CDR2 FQGTGA. The CDR3 totals 13 residues. Deletions cut 5 bases from V and 5 bases from J, with 12 bases between. In nucleotides, the CDR3 is TGTGCCAGCAGCCCAGGGGGGTCGGAGACCCAGTACTTC. This codes for CASSPGGSETQYF.

The chain combines TRBV13 with TRBJ2-1; 9 bases map to TRBD2. Germline V gene sequence: CDR1 PRHDT, CDR2 FYEKMQ (reference sequence). CDR3 length: 15 amino acids. J lost 6 bases, V lost 5 bases, and 8 bases had no gene match. CDR3 in DNA: TGTGCCAGCAGCCCGCCAGCGGGGGGACCCAATGAGCAGTTCTTC. Its translation is CASSPPAGGPNEQFF.

The gene calls are TRBV5-1 and TRBJ1-3, with D perhaps matching TRBD1 (5 bases). The germline V gene encodes CDR1 SGHRS and CDR2 YFSETQ. This CDR3 has 14 amino acids. V was shortened by 5 bases and J by 2 bases, with 11 bases between the two germline ends. This chain's CDR3 is CASSSGFPGNTIYF. CDR3 nucleotide sequence: TGCGCCAGCAGTTCAGGGTTTCCTGGAAACACCATATATTTT.

The CDR3 loop reads CASSPTVETQYF. Written as DNA, the CDR3 is TGTGCCAGCAGCCCAACAGTAGAGACCCAGTACTTC. The chain employs TRBV3-1 (or the pseudogene TRBV3-2) and TRBJ2-5, with unresolved D. V lost 4 bases, J lost 4 bases, and 7 bases lay in between. This CDR3 is built from 12 residues. CDR1 and CDR2 (germline): LGHDT, YNNKEL (reference sequence).

The chain couples TRBV3-1 (or the pseudogene TRBV3-2) to TRBJ2-4, with D maybe TRBD1 (7 bases). V shed 4 bases and J shed 6 bases, with 19 bases lying between them. Per germline, CDR1 LGHDT and CDR2 YNNKEL (reference sequence). CDR3 size: 16 residues. CDR3 residues: CASSRPIPGGLNIQYF. For the CDR3, the DNA is TGTGCCAGCAGCCGCCCCATCCCAGGGGGGTTAAACATTCAGTACTTC.

The V call is TRBV7-8, the J call TRBJ1-3; D not certain. The CDR3 is made up of 16 amino acids. Germline lookup yields CDR1 SGHVS and CDR2 FQNEAQ. V shed 4 bases and J shed 4 bases, with 17 bases lying between them. The CDR3 loop reads CASSSITVPGGNTIYF. The DNA of the CDR3 is TGTGCCAGCAGCTCGATAACAGTGCCTGGAGGAAACACCATATATTTT.

The chain couples TRBV27 to TRBJ1-4, with 8 bases lining up with TRBD1. Trimming removed 3 bases from V and 6 bases from J; junction bases left unmatched: 3. The CDR3 has 14 residues. Germline V gene lookup returns CDR1 MNHEY and CDR2 SMNVEV (reference sequence). CDR3 sequence: CASSFRGRHEKLFF. The DNA for the CDR3 is TGTGCCAGCAGTTTCAGGGGGCGTCATGAAAAACTGTTTTTT.